This passage covers 19 T cell receptor beta chains from one sample sequenced in a study of CD8 T cells in ankylosing spondylitis. TCRdb reprocessed the 5' RACE reads via MiXCR and lists one record per CDR3 protein. The repertoire holds roughly 250,000 distinct CDR3 sequences, 8% to 9.5% seen once, with approximately 6.3% in the top ten. The sample consisted of blood, either unsorted or a sorted T cell fraction (not recorded which). Source of these receptors: a male donor with ankylosing spondylitis or in good health (not recorded which).

On this clonotype itself: A read error may explain this, as a much larger clone is one base away. V usage is TRBV5-6 and J usage is TRBJ2-7, with TRBD1 as a possible D gene (5 bases). CDR1 is SGHDT, CDR2 YYEEEE, per germline. The length of the CDR3 is 12 residues. Trimming removed 1 base from V and 10 bases from J, with 12 bases in between. CDR3 DNA sequence: TGTGCCAGCAGCTTGTCGACAGTATCACAGTACTTC. Amino acid sequence: CASSLSTVSQYF.

This clonotype was seen only a few times. The chain combines TRBV4-3 with TRBJ2-3; no clear D. Germline V gives CDR1 LGHNA, CDR2 YSLEER. The CDR3 covers 16 residues. Trimming shortened V by 2 bases and J by 3 bases, and 15 bases separated the two germline ends. CDR3 region: CASSQRVDGKTDTQYF. Here the CDR3 DNA reads TGCGCCAGCAGCCAACGGGTCGACGGTAAGACAGATACGCAGTATTTT.

The CDR3 sequence is CASNFQGRIEQFF. The CDR3 DNA reads as TGTGCCAGCAACTTCCAAGGCCGCATCGAGCAGTTCTTC. The chain employs TRBV6-4 and TRBJ2-1, with D uncertain. Trimming cost V 7 bases and J 10 bases, with 17 bases left between them. Germline V gene data show CDR1 as MRHNA and CDR2 as SNTAGT. This CDR3 is 13 amino acids long.

The table lists this clonotype with many counts. The chain uses TRBV7-2 and TRBJ2-7; 7 bases align to TRBD1. J lost 3 bases, V lost 5 bases, and 10 bases had no gene match. The CDR3 extends over 15 amino acids. CDR1 is SGHTA and CDR2 is FQGNSA in the germline V gene. The CDR3 DNA reads TGTGCCAGCAGCCTACGTCCGGGACAGAGCTACGAGCAGTACTTC. Encoded protein: CASSLRPGQSYEQYF.

This clonotype was picked up many times. The chain joins TRBV5-1 to TRBJ2-7, with a weak D call TRBD1 (5 bases). This CDR3 has 15 amino acids. CDR1 is SGHRS and CDR2 is YFSETQ in the germline V gene. V dropped 4 bases and J dropped 2 bases, with 16 bases sitting between them. The CDR3 DNA sequence: TGCGCCAGCAGCCCCACAGGACCCGGCCCCTACGAGCAGTACTTC. This sequence encodes CASSPTGPGPYEQYF.

This clonotype was picked up many times. The chain is built from TRBV3-1 and TRBJ1-1; possibly TRBD1 for D (6 bases). The length of the CDR3 is 14 residues. The germline V and J ends were trimmed by 6 bases and 4 bases, with 15 bases remaining between them. CDR1 is LGHDT, CDR2 YNNKEL, per germline (reference sequence). In nucleotides, the CDR3 is TGTGCCAGCAGTCACTCTACAGGGTTCACTGAAGCTTTCTTT. It yields the protein CASSHSTGFTEAFF.

In its sample, this clonotype was seen many times. The chain combines TRBV5-1 with TRBJ1-2; possible D gene TRBD1, 5 bases. The CDR3 extends over 16 amino acids. Trimming pared 3 bases from V and 0 bases from J, leaving 15 bases between. Germline lookup yields CDR1 SGHRS and CDR2 YFSETQ. CDR3 in DNA: TGCGCCAGCAGCTGGACTACAGAGGGGTCTAACTATGGCTACACCTTC. It is translated as CASSWTTEGSNYGYTF.

This clonotype appeared many times. This chain joins TRBV25-1 and TRBJ1-2, with D tentatively TRBD1 (5 bases). The germline V gene encodes CDR1 MGHDK and CDR2 SYGVNS. This CDR3 has 12 amino acids. V was trimmed by 6 bases and J by 8 bases, leaving 13 bases between them. DNA of the CDR3: TGTGCCAGCAGCGGGGGGAGTCCGGGCTACACCTTC. As protein: CASSGGSPGYTF.

This clonotype was seen a handful of times. V usage is TRBV4-2 and J usage is TRBJ2-5; TRBD2 matches at 11 bases. This CDR3 comprises 16 residues. CDR1 is LGHNA and CDR2 is YNFKEQ in the germline V gene. The V segment lost 5 bases and the J segment 1 base; nucleotides outside the gene matches: 6. The CDR3 is CASSMRLAGTQETQYF. The CDR3 DNA follows: TGTGCCAGCAGCATGAGACTAGCGGGGACCCAAGAGACCCAGTACTTC.

This clonotype has ten or more counts. V usage is TRBV4-2 and J usage is TRBJ2-3; tentatively, D is TRBD1 or TRBD2 (5 bases each). Per germline, CDR1 LGHNA and CDR2 YNFKEQ. Trimming stripped 3 bases from V and 3 bases from J, with 10 bases between. This CDR3 comprises 14 residues. In DNA, the CDR3 is TGTGCCAGCAGCCAGCCAGGGAGAACAGATACGCAGTATTTT. It yields the protein CASSQPGRTDTQYF.

This clonotype was detected once. Just one base apart from a much larger clone, this may be a read error. J is TRBJ2-4 and V is TRBV5-1, with 7 bases aligning to TRBD2. The germline gives CDR1 SGHRS, CDR2 YFSETQ. The CDR3 consists of 16 residues. V dropped 7 bases and J dropped 0; count of bases not matched to a gene: 10. The DNA of the CDR3 is TGCGCCAGCGGAGCCCTAGCGGATATAGCCAAAAACATTCAGTACTTC. Encoded protein: CASGALADIAKNIQYF.

This clonotype has just a few counts. The rearrangement joins TRBV4-3 to TRBJ2-1; D call uncertain. V lost 2 bases and J 6 bases, leaving 11 bases between the germline ends. CDR1 LGHNA and CDR2 YSLEER come from the germline V gene. CDR3 length equals 14 residues. The chain's CDR3 is CASSQSGFVNEQFF. The CDR3 DNA reads as TGCGCCAGCAGCCAATCTGGATTTGTCAATGAGCAGTTCTTC.

Ten or more counts support this clonotype. The chain couples TRBV7-9 to TRBJ1-3; D is ambiguous. Germline V gene data show CDR1 as SEHNR and CDR2 as FQNEAQ (reference sequence). The CDR3 spans 14 residues. V gave up 4 bases and J gave up 0 bases, with 7 bases separating them. The CDR3 is CASSSDYSGNTIYF. For the CDR3, the DNA is TGTGCCAGCAGCTCCGACTACTCTGGAAACACCATATATTTT.

This clonotype was counted only a few times. The chain recombines TRBV5-1 with TRBJ1-6, with D perhaps matching TRBD1 (5 bases). In germline, CDR1 is SGHRS, CDR2 YFSETQ. The CDR3 is 15 amino acids. V was trimmed by 0 bases and J by 7 bases, leaving 11 bases between them. The CDR3 nucleotides read TGCGCCAGCAGCTTGGTGGGAGGGGAAAATTCACCCCTCCACTTT. It yields the protein CASSLVGGENSPLHF.

This clonotype appeared a few times. The V gene is TRBV27, the J gene TRBJ2-7; D possibly corresponds to TRBD2 (7 bases). CDR1 is MNHEY and CDR2 is SMNVEV in the germline V gene (reference sequence). Between the trimmed V and J ends, which lost 3 bases and 6 bases, there was a span of 18 bases. This CDR3 is 15 amino acids long. Here the CDR3 DNA reads TGTGCCAGCAGTTTGGGACCCGGGGGGCGAGCCGAGCAGTACTTC. It is translated as CASSLGPGGRAEQYF.

This clonotype was recorded at least ten times. The chain couples TRBV4-3 to TRBJ1-2; 7 bases are shared with TRBD1. Unmatched junction bases numbered 18, after V lost 0 bases and J lost 2 bases. CDR1 and CDR2 from the germline V gene are LGHNA and YSLEER. CDR3 length: 20 amino acids. The CDR3 sequence: CASSQDRIRSGGQRNYGYTF. For the CDR3, the DNA is TGCGCCAGCAGCCAAGATCGTATCAGGAGTGGGGGACAGAGGAACTATGGCTACACCTTC.

This clonotype was detected ten times or more. The J gene is TRBJ2-2, the V gene TRBV3-1, with D possibly TRBD1 on 6 matching bases. Germline V gives CDR1 LGHDT, CDR2 YNNKEL (reference sequence). Deletions cut 4 bases from V and 1 base from J, with 10 bases between. This CDR3 region has 15 residues. Here the CDR3 reads CASSPMGQNTGELFF. DNA of the CDR3: TGTGCCAGCAGCCCTATGGGACAGAACACCGGGGAGCTGTTTTTT.

In DNA, the CDR3 is TGCAGTGCGCCCCCAGGTGGCAATCAGCCCCAGCATTTT. Protein product: CSAPPGGNQPQHF. This chain uses TRBV20-1 with TRBJ1-5; D ambiguous. Germline V gene lookup returns CDR1 DFQATT and CDR2 SNEGSKA (reference sequence). This CDR3 contains 13 residues. V shed 6 bases and J shed 2 bases, with 11 bases lying between them.

The chain carries TRBV5-5 and TRBJ2-5, with TRBD2 as a possible D gene (6 bases). The ends were cut back, 0 bases at V and 5 bases at J, with 11 bases in the middle. The CDR3 is made up of 14 amino acids. The germline V gene encodes CDR1 SGHKS and CDR2 YYEKEE (reference sequence). CDR3 loop: CASSLDWGRETQYF. The CDR3 DNA reads as TGTGCCAGCAGCTTGGATTGGGGGAGGGAGACCCAGTACTTC.